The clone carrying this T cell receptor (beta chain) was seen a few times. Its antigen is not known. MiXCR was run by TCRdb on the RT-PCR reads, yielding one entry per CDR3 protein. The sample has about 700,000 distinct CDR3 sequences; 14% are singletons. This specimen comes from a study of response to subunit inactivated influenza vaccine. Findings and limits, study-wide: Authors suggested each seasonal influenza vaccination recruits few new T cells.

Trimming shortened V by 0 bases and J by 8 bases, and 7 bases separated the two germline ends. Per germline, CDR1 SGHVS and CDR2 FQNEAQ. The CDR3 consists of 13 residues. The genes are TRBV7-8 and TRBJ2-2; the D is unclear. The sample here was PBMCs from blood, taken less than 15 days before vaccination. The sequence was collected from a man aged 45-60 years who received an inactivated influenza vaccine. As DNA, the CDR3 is TGTGCCAGCAGCTTAGCGTTCTTGGGGGAGCTGTTTTTT. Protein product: CASSLAFLGELFF.